The 9 T cell receptor beta chains presented below share a single source sample, sequenced in a study of blood T cells in healthy people across ages. Primers used in a second PCR of about 6 to 11 cycles were a sample-barcoded 5' primer and a J-beta primer mix. TCRdb reanalysed the 5' RACE reads using MiXCR and keeps one entry per CDR3 protein. This table has over 500,000 distinct CDR3 sequences, over 40% appearing once. The sequenced sample consisted of blood. Receptor source: an elderly woman in good health.

V gene TRBV7-2 combines with J gene TRBJ2-2; 7 bases agree with TRBD1. The V and J ends lost 6 bases and 7 bases, in that order; junction bases with no gene match: 5. This CDR3 is built from 13 residues. Germline loops: CDR1 SGHTA, CDR2 FQGNSA. The CDR3 bases are TGTGCCAGCAGGAAACAGGGGTACGGGGAGCTGTTTTTT. Protein product: CASRKQGYGELFF.

This clonotype occurred many times. This chain connects TRBV5-1 to TRBJ2-5, with 8 bases identical to TRBD1. Trimming cost V 6 bases and J 0 bases; bases outside gene matches: 25. CDR1 is SGHRS and CDR2 is YFSETQ in the germline V gene. The CDR3 loop spans 21 amino acids. The chain's CDR3 is CASTLMDRDNFGGRDQETQYF. The CDR3 DNA reads TGCGCCAGCACCCTTATGGACAGGGACAACTTCGGGGGCCGTGACCAAGAGACCCAGTACTTC. Together with reference TRBV5-1 and TRBJ2-5, the CDR3 gives the full variable domain: KAGVTQTPRYLIKTRGQQVTLSCSPISGHRSVSWYQQTPGQGLQFLFEYFSETQRNKGNFPGRFSGRQFSNSRSEMNVSTLELGDSALYLCASTLMDRDNFGGRDQETQYFGPGTRLLVL.

This rearrangement joins TRBV4-3 to TRBJ2-3, with D perhaps TRBD2 (6 bases). The CDR3 totals 14 residues. Germline CDR1 LGHNA, CDR2 YSLEER. The V end lost 1 base, the J end lost 6 bases, and 11 bases lay between the germline ends. CDR3 nucleotide sequence: TGCGCCAGCAGCCAAGGCGGGACGGTTGATACGCAGTATTTT. It specifies CASSQGGTVDTQYF.

The rearrangement links TRBV24-1 to TRBJ2-3, with 7 bases identical to TRBD2. After removal of 0 bases from V and 7 bases from J, the junction contained 15 bases not matched to a gene. CDR1 is KGHDR, CDR2 SFDVKD, per germline. CDR3 length: 18 amino acids. CDR3 sequence: CATSDLKSGTTTRHTQYF. The CDR3 nucleotides read TGTGCCACCAGTGATTTGAAGTCCGGGACTACCACTAGGCATACGCAGTATTTT.

A word on this clonotype: One end of the junction varies from germline; a read error may be responsible. This chain joins TRBV12-3 or TRBV12-4 and TRBJ2-3; 7 bases line up with TRBD2. There are 14 residues in the CDR3. CDR3 bases: TGTGCCAGCAGTTTAGGAGGGAGGGTGGATACGGAGTATTTT. Encoded protein: CASSLGGRVDTEYF.

The chain carries TRBV7-2 and TRBJ2-3, with D tentatively TRBD1 or TRBD2 (5 bases each). The CDR3 contains 14 residues. Germline CDR1 is SGHTA and CDR2 is FQGNSA. V dropped 7 bases and J dropped 4 bases, with 15 bases sitting between them. CDR3 protein: CASTLGRNADTQYF. The CDR3 coding sequence is TGTGCCAGCACCCTGGGACGGAACGCAGATACGCAGTATTTT.

This chain joins TRBV7-2 and TRBJ2-4, with 13 bases fitting TRBD2. With 5 bases clipped from V and 13 bases from J, the junction kept 14 bases outside the gene matches. The CDR3 covers 16 residues. Germline values: CDR1 SGHTA, CDR2 FQGNSA. In DNA, the CDR3 is TGTGCCAGCAGCGGGACTAGCGGGAATAGGATCAATGAGCAGTACTTC. Protein: CASSGTSGNRINEQYF.

Details on this clonotype: Since a much larger clone is just one base distant, this may be a read error. The chain employs TRBV10-3 and TRBJ2-1; 7 bases agree with TRBD1. The DNA end is a closer match to TRBJ2-7, so the J assignment may be wrong. Germline V gives CDR1 ENHRY, CDR2 SYGVKD. This CDR3 has 14 amino acids. CDR3 nucleotide sequence: TGTGCCATGCTTTCGGGACAGTTATACAATGAGCAGTACTTC. Protein product: CAMLSGQLYNEQYF.

As regards this clonotype: Just one base apart from a much larger clone, this may be a read error. The CDR3 DNA reads as TGTGCCAGCAGTTACTCCGGGGCTCGCGGGGGCTACGAGCAGTACTTC. This encodes CASSYSGARGGYEQYF. This chain joins TRBV6-2 or TRBV6-3 and TRBJ2-7; the match to TRBD2 covers 7 bases. Germline CDR1 is MNHEY and CDR2 is SVGEGT. Trimming cost V 0 bases and J 3 bases; bases outside gene matches: 8. CDR3 length: 16 residues.